This entry lists 20 T cell receptor beta chains sequenced from one sample in a study of OX40 agonist ivuxolimab in advanced cancers. The library came from the immunoSEQ multiplex PCR assay. Imported from immuneACCESS, the table was reduced by TCRdb to in-frame sequences with V and J called. These copies leave out some clones; in studies compared against another copy, an unresolved V gene accounts for under half, and the cause of the remainder is not known. The sample yields approximately 55,000 clones; roughly 87% were counted once. The ten largest clones represent 16% of the sample. Source: CD4+ or CD8+ T cells sorted from blood, taken in a trial of the OX40 agonist ivuxolimab. Source of these receptors: an adult with an advanced solid tumor such as melanoma, head and neck, liver or kidney cancer.

This chain uses TRBV28 with TRBJ2-2, with unresolved D. Germline CDR1 is MDHEN and CDR2 is SYDVKM. The CDR3 contains 13 residues. V lost 6 bases and J lost 1, with 6 bases in between. The CDR3 spells CASSKRNTGELFF. CDR3 nucleotides: TGTGCCAGCAGCAAGCGGAACACCGGGGAGCTGTTTTTT. Looking up the rest from reference TRBV28 and TRBJ2-2 gives the full variable domain: DVKVTQSSRYLVKRTGEKVFLECVQDMDHENMFWYRQDPGLGLRLIYFSYDVKMKEKGDIPEGYSVSREKKERFSLILESASTNQTSMYLCASSKRNTGELFFGEGSRLTVL.

The gene calls are TRBV28 and TRBJ2-1; D could derive from TRBD1 or TRBD2 (5 bases each). Trimming took off 6 bases at V and 4 bases at J, with 16 bases between the two ends. CDR3 size: 15 residues. Germline V gene lookup returns CDR1 MDHEN and CDR2 SYDVKM. This CDR3 is CASRVRDGLYNEQFF. CDR3 nucleotide sequence: TGTGCCAGCAGAGTCCGGGACGGACTTTACAATGAGCAGTTCTTC.

In this sample, this clone turned up once. The chain links TRBV5-3 to TRBJ1-2; tentative D call: TRBD1 (5 bases). TRBV5-3 is flagged as an ORF with uncertain function. Trimming left V 1 base short and J 5 bases short, with 9 bases between. The CDR3 length is 13 residues. CDR3 protein: CARSLLRGYGYTF. In nucleotides, the CDR3 is TGTGCCAGAAGCTTGTTACGGGGGTATGGCTACACCTTC.

This sequence joins TRBV27 and TRBJ1-5; TRBD1 matches 8 bases. The CDR3 is made up of 14 amino acids. Germline CDR1 reads MNHEY; CDR2 reads SMNVEV (reference sequence). Unmatched junction bases numbered 2, after V lost 5 bases and J lost 2 bases. For the CDR3, the DNA is TGTGCCAGCAGTGACAGGGGCGGCAATCAGCCCCAGCATTTT. As protein: CASSDRGGNQPQHF.

J is TRBJ2-5 and V is TRBV9; D unresolved. The CDR3 has 13 residues. Germline lookup yields CDR1 SGDLS and CDR2 YYNGEE. V was pared by 0 bases and J by 5 bases, with 8 bases between. The CDR3: CASSVDGDETQYF. DNA of the CDR3: TGTGCCAGCAGCGTAGACGGAGACGAGACCCAGTACTTC.

The rearrangement uses TRBV9 and TRBJ1-1; D remains ambiguous. This CDR3 spans 15 amino acids. V was clipped by 4 bases and J by 1 base, with 14 bases between them. The germline CDR1 and CDR2 sequences are SGDLS and YYNGEE. For the CDR3, the DNA is TGTGCCAGCAGCTTCTGGGCCAGCGGGAACACTGAAGCTTTCTTT. As protein: CASSFWASGNTEAFF.

This chain joins TRBV2 and TRBJ1-6, with 9 bases matching TRBD1. V shed 6 bases, J shed 7 bases, and the junction held 4 bases outside the gene matches. The CDR3 runs to 14 residues. Germline V gene data show CDR1 as SNHLY and CDR2 as FYNNEI. The CDR3 is CASRGQGGNSPLHF. DNA of the CDR3: TGTGCCAGCAGGGGACAGGGCGGGAATTCACCCCTCCACTTT.

The chain uses TRBV7-9 and TRBJ2-5, with D tentatively TRBD1 (6 bases). The DNA end is a closer match to TRBJ2-7, so the J assignment may be wrong. The germline CDR1 and CDR2 sequences are SEHNR and FQNEAQ (reference sequence). This CDR3 is built from 17 residues. CDR3 coding DNA: TGTGCCAGCAGCCCCTGGCCGCAGGGGCGTAAGACCTACGAGCAGTACTTC. It is translated as CASSPWPQGRKTYEQYF.

The chain employs TRBV7-2 and TRBJ1-4; D is ambiguous. The CDR3 runs to 15 residues. The germline gives CDR1 SGHTA, CDR2 FQGNSA. Trimming left V 1 base short and J 4 bases short, with 10 bases between. CDR3 region: CASSLVKIGNEKLFF. CDR3 nucleotides: TGTGCCAGCAGCTTAGTGAAGATAGGTAATGAAAAACTGTTTTTT.

The V call is TRBV6-5, the J call TRBJ2-7, with 7 bases lining up with TRBD1. This CDR3 region has 14 residues. Unmatched junction bases numbered 5, after V lost 4 bases and J lost 2 bases. The V gene's germline CDR1 is MNHEY and CDR2 SVGAGI. The CDR3 sequence is CASSFRTGTYEQYF. The CDR3 DNA reads as TGTGCCAGCAGTTTCCGGACAGGTACCTACGAGCAGTACTTC.

V gene TRBV4-1 combines with J gene TRBJ2-1; TRBD2 might be the D (6 bases). V was trimmed by 4 bases and J by 3 bases, leaving 7 bases between them. The CDR3 has 13 residues. Germline CDR1 MGHRA, CDR2 YSYEKL. CDR3 amino acids: CASSRDFYNEQFF. The DNA of the CDR3 is TGCGCCAGCAGCCGGGACTTCTACAATGAGCAGTTCTTC.

The CDR3 region is CASSPIAGETYEQYF. CDR3 bases: TGTGCCAGCTCACCGATAGCGGGAGAAACCTACGAGCAGTACTTC. The chain employs TRBV18 and TRBJ2-7, with TRBD2 matching over 9 bases. This CDR3 spans 15 amino acids. Trimming cost V 3 bases and J 2 bases; bases outside gene matches: 5. Germline V gene data show CDR1 as KGHSH and CDR2 as LQKENI.

The count of this clone is one. The chain employs TRBV5-1 and TRBJ2-6; a possible D gene is TRBD1 (5 bases). Deletions cut 3 bases from V and 2 bases from J, with 9 bases between. Germline V CDR1 and CDR2: SGHRS, YFSETQ. CDR3 length: 15 amino acids. CDR3 sequence (DNA): TGCGCCAGCAGCTGGCAGGGAACTGGGGCCAACGTCCTGACTTTC. It encodes CASSWQGTGANVLTF. Using reference TRBV5-1 and TRBJ2-6 for the parts outside the CDR3, the full variable domain is KAGVTQTPRYLIKTRGQQVTLSCSPISGHRSVSWYQQTPGQGLQFLFEYFSETQRNKGNFPGRFSGRQFSNSRSEMNVSTLELGDSALYLCASSWQGTGANVLTFGAGSRLTVL.

This chain connects TRBV5-1 to TRBJ2-7; D possibly corresponds to TRBD1 (6 bases). The CDR3 sequence is 13 residues long. V shed 3 bases and J shed 3 bases, with 10 bases lying between them. Germline-derived CDR1 and CDR2 are SGHRS and YFSETQ. The CDR3 loop is CASSSPTGYEQYF. The CDR3 DNA sequence: TGCGCCAGCAGCTCCCCGACAGGCTACGAGCAGTACTTC.

V gene TRBV6-5 combines with J gene TRBJ1-5, with a possible D match to TRBD1 (5 bases). Germline-derived CDR1 and CDR2 are MNHEY and SVGAGI. The V end was cut by 0 bases, the J end by 10 bases, with 13 bases between. The CDR3 extends over 14 amino acids. CDR3 amino acids: CASSYSYRGGPQHF. CDR3 nucleotide sequence: TGTGCCAGCAGTTACTCGTATAGGGGAGGACCCCAGCATTTT.

The chain carries TRBV29-1 and TRBJ2-1, with unresolved D. The CDR3 covers 12 residues. Deletions cut 4 bases from V and 3 bases from J, with 7 bases between. CDR1 and CDR2 (germline): SQVTM, ANQGSEA. The CDR3 DNA reads TGCAGCGTTGGGTTATTCTACAATGAGCAGTTCTTC. Translation: CSVGLFYNEQFF.

This chain joins TRBV7-3 and TRBJ2-1, with no clear D. Germline V gene sequence: CDR1 SGHTA, CDR2 FQGTGA. V lost 3 bases to trimming and J lost 5 bases, with 8 bases between them. The CDR3 is 13 residues long. The CDR3 spells CASSFGPDNEQFF. CDR3 nucleotide sequence: TGTGCCAGCAGCTTCGGGCCTGACAATGAGCAGTTCTTC.

This rearrangement joins TRBV15 to TRBJ1-2; D uncertain. The germline gives CDR1 LNHNV, CDR2 YYDKDF (reference sequence). This CDR3 comprises 15 residues. The V gene lost 4 bases and the J gene lost 3 bases, with 15 bases spanning the gap. The CDR3 DNA follows: TGTGCCACCAGCACCCCTGCCGGCCCTCACTATGGCTACACCTTC. It translates to CATSTPAGPHYGYTF.

The chain couples TRBV9 to TRBJ2-1; 9 nucleotides align to TRBD2. V shed 0 bases, J shed 5 bases, and the junction held 3 bases outside the gene matches. Per germline, CDR1 SGDLS and CDR2 YYNGEE. CDR3 length: 15 residues. The CDR3 nucleotides read TGTGCCAGCAGCGTAGATGCGGGAGGGGACAATGAGCAGTTCTTC. Protein product: CASSVDAGGDNEQFF.

The chain employs TRBV4-1 and TRBJ1-1; 8 nucleotides agree with TRBD1. With 0 bases clipped from V and 5 bases from J, the junction kept 14 bases outside the gene matches. The CDR3 sequence is 18 residues long. CDR1 MGHRA and CDR2 YSYEKL come from the germline V gene. The CDR3 DNA is TGCGCCAGCAGCCAAGATCGAAGGACAGGGTGGGTGGTTACTGAAGCTTTCTTT. Translated: CASSQDRRTGWVVTEAFF.